The sequence of this T cell receptor beta chain was determined in a study of CD8 T cells in Susac syndrome. The study, taken as a whole, reports: Individuals included in the TCR sequencing and HLA analysis were acknowledged by the study to be relatively few in number.

About this clonotype itself: Antigen unknown.

Germline V lookup: CDR1 MDHEN, CDR2 SYDVKM. The CDR3 extends over 13 amino acids. Trimming took 3 bases from V and 4 from J, leaving 8 bases between them. The authors reverse transcribed roughly 0.5 to 1 ug RNA with random hexamers. Multiplex PCR with immunoSEQ amplified the TCR beta CDR3 across 54 Vbeta and 13 Jbeta. TCRdb called the immunoSEQ multiplex PCR reads again in MiXCR, with one record for every CDR3 protein. The sample contains around 280,000 distinct CDR3 sequences, roughly 81% of which appear only once. Sequencing of TCR beta was performed on blood CD8+ and CD4+ T cells. This sequence joins TRBV28 and TRBJ2-3, with unresolved D. The source of this sequence is a human donor with multiple sclerosis. Sequenced: CD8+ T cells from PBMCs. The CDR3 reads CASSFDAPDTQYF. The CDR3 bases are TGTGCCAGCAGTTTTGACGCCCCAGATACGCAGTATTTT. Using reference TRBV28 and TRBJ2-3 for the parts outside the CDR3, the full variable domain is DVKVTQSSRYLVKRTGEKVFLECVQDMDHENMFWYRQDPGLGLRLIYFSYDVKMKEKGDIPEGYSVSREKKERFSLILESASTNQTSMYLCASSFDAPDTQYFGPGTRLTVL.